This T cell receptor (beta chain) was found in a study of T cell repertoires in cytomegalovirus infection (dated by TCRdb to between 2018 and 2021). For context, the study as a whole: The HLA type of each donor mattered for the analysis, because public TCR beta signatures pointed to carriage of CMV infection along with the matching HLA type.

CDR1 and CDR2, per the germline V gene, are SGHTS and YDEGEE. V gives up 2 bases and J gives up 3 bases, and the segment between their germline ends measures 18 bases. From its cysteine to its phenylalanine, the CDR3 spans 17 amino acids. Here the CDR3 DNA is all that survives: 51 bases in frame from base 1. This sample was sequenced with an Illumina HiSeq 1500. TCRdb took the public reads, trimmed them with fastp at Q25, ran MiXCR for clone calling and kept in-frame beta chains. Records with the same CDR3 protein are collapsed into one entry carrying the most frequent genes and DNA. For this sample the table gives about 530,000 distinct CDR3 sequences, of which roughly 29% were detected only once. About 13% of the sample is taken by the ten largest. Here is what the overall study found, with its caveats: In both this cohort and an independent cohort of a few hundred donors, the cumulative frequency of public TCR beta family members distinguished carriers of CMV infection plus the relevant HLA type. The ex vivo response was dominated by HLA-C-restricted CMV-specific TCR beta clonotypes, and the single most frequent clonotype in two of eight donors was supplied by these HLA-C-restricted clonotypes.

Note on this clonotype: Its recognized antigen is unknown. Nothing much larger sits one base from this clone, and base qualities are not available.

The chain is encoded by TRBV5-8 joined to TRBJ2-1; a confident D gene designation cannot be given. This receptor was taken from a human donor in good health (CMV status not recorded). Some clones in this sample may be carry-over from other donors' samples. Sequencing used PBMCs. The base sequence is TGTGCCAGCAGCTTTTCCAGGCCAGTTCGTGGCTACAATGAGCAGTTCTTC. It translates as CASSFSRPVRGYNEQFF. Outside the CDR3, residues come from the reference TRBV5-8 and TRBJ2-1 proteins, so the full variable domain is: EAGVTQSPTHLIKTRGQQATLRCSPISGHTSVYWYQQALGLGLQFLLWYDEGEERNRGNFPPRFSGRQFPNYSSELNVNALELEDSALYLCASSFSRPVRGYNEQFFGPGTRLTVL.